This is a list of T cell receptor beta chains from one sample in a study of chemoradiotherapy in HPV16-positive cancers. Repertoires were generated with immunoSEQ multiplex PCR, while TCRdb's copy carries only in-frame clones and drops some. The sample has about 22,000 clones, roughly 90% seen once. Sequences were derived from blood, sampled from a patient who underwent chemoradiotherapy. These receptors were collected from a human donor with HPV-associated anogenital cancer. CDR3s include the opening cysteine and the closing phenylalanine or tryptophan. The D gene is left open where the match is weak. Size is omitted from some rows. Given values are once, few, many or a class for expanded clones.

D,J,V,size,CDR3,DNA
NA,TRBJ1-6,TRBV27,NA,CASSFGPVEAGRSSNSPLHF,TGTGCCAGCAGTTTTGGCCCCGTCGAGGCAGGGCGGTCTAGTAATTCACCCCTCCACTTT
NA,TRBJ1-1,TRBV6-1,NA,CASTQKASGAFF,TGTGCCAGCACCCAAAAGGCCAGTGGGGCTTTCTTT
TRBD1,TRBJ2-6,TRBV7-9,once,CASRLPGQGTNVLTF,TGTGCCAGCAGACTACCGGGACAGGGGACCAACGTCCTGACTTTC
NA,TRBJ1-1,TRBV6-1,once,CASSAPGRWEAFF,TGTGCCAGCAGCGCTCCGGGACGATGGGAAGCTTTCTTT
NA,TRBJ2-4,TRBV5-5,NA,CASSLPSKNIQYF,TGTGCCAGCAGCTTGCCCTCGAAAAACATTCAGTACTTC
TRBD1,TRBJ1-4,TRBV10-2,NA,CASSVTGTGSATNEKLFF,TGCGCCAGCAGTGTCACCGGGACAGGGTCTGCAACTAATGAAAAACTGTTTTTT
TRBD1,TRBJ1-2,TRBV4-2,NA,CASSHPDRLGANYGYTF,TGTGCCAGCAGCCATCCGGACAGGTTGGGAGCTAACTATGGCTACACCTTC
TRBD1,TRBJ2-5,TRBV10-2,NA,CASGGQGAETQYF,TGCGCCAGCGGAGGACAGGGTGCAGAGACCCAGTACTTC
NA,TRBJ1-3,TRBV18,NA,CASSPEGFYGNTIYF,TGTGCCAGCTCACCAGAAGGGTTCTATGGAAACACCATATATTTT
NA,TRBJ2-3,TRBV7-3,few,CASSATGTDTQYF,TGTGCCAGCAGCGCGACAGGCACAGATACGCAGTATTTT
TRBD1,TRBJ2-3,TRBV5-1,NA,CASSGRDRVAQYF,TGCGCCAGCAGCGGCCGGGACAGGGTTGCGCAGTATTTT
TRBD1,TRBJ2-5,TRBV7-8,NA,CASSLNYRGETQYF,TGTGCCAGCAGCTTAAATTACAGGGGAGAGACCCAGTACTTC
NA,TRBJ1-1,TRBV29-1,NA,CSVAADQNTEAFF,TGCAGCGTTGCGGCAGACCAGAACACTGAAGCTTTCTTT
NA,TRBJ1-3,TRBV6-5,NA,CASSYSPGNTIYF,TGTGCCAGCAGTTACTCGCCCGGAAACACCATATATTTT
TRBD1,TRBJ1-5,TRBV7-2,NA,CASSLVGVAGGSNQPQHF,TGTGCCAGCAGCTTAGTCGGGGTTGCAGGGGGTAGCAATCAGCCCCAGCATTTT
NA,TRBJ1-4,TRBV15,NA,CATSPRDSTNEKLFF,TGTGCCACCAGCCCCCGGGATTCAACTAATGAAAAACTGTTTTTT
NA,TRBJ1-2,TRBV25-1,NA,CASSGTHSWGRSYGYTF,TGTGCCAGCAGTGGGACCCACTCGTGGGGGAGGAGTTATGGCTACACCTTC
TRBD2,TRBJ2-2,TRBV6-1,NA,CASSENRGGRGTGELFF,TGTGCCAGCAGTGAAAATCGGGGGGGGCGCGGCACCGGGGAGCTGTTTTTT
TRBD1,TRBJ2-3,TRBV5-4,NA,CASSLRQGSTDTQYF,TGTGCCAGCAGCTTAAGACAGGGGAGCACAGATACGCAGTATTTT
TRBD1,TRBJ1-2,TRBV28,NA,CASSSSGQGGYGYTF,TGTGCCAGCAGCTCATCCGGACAGGGGGGCTATGGCTACACCTTC
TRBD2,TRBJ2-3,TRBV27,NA,CASSFRAGVSTDTQYF,TGTGCCAGCAGTTTTCGAGCGGGGGTTAGCACAGATACGCAGTATTTT
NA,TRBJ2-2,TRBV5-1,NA,CASSLERVSGELFF,TGCGCCAGCAGCTTGGAGAGGGTCTCCGGGGAGCTGTTTTTT
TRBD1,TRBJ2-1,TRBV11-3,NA,CASSQDQGAEYNEQFF,TGTGCCAGCAGCCAGGATCAGGGGGCTGAATACAATGAGCAGTTCTTC
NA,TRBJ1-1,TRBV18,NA,CASSPISVEDTEAFF,TGTGCCAGCTCACCAATTAGCGTTGAGGACACTGAAGCTTTCTTT
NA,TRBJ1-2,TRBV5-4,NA,CASSLAGGPGGYTF,TGTGCCAGCAGCTTGGCTGGAGGGCCGGGAGGCTACACCTTC
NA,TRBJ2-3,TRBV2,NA,CASSDNDRDTQYF,TGTGCCAGCAGCGATAATGACAGGGATACGCAGTATTTT
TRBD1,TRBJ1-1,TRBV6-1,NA,CASGWTGTNTEAFF,TGTGCCAGCGGATGGACAGGAACGAACACTGAAGCTTTCTTT
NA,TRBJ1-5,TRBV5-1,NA,CASSKEGGRNQPQHF,TGCGCCAGCAGCAAGGAGGGGGGGCGTAATCAGCCCCAGCATTTT